Presented here are 25 T cell receptor beta chains from one specimen sequenced in a study of blood T cell repertoires in COVID-19. TCRdb keeps only in-frame clones here, not all; method: immunoSEQ multiplex PCR. Among a few hundred thousand clones listed, roughly nine tenths were seen once. The sequencing input was PBMCs or T cells enriched from blood (not recorded which). Receptor source: a human donor in a cohort exposed to, infected with or recovered from COVID-19 (not recorded which). The donor label of this sample is uncertain.

The J gene is TRBJ2-7, the V gene TRBV28; D is unresolved. The germline CDR1 and CDR2 sequences are MDHEN and SYDVKM. The CDR3 consists of 12 residues. V was trimmed by 3 bases and J by 6 bases, leaving 9 bases between them. CDR3 nucleotides: TGTGCCAGCAGTTTGGTCCAGCGCGAGCAGTACTTC. Protein: CASSLVQREQYF.

This clone showed up just once. The chain has TRBV15 and TRBJ2-7; D gene uncertain. Germline V gene sequence: CDR1 LNHNV, CDR2 YYDKDF (reference sequence). Trimming took off 5 bases at V and 3 bases at J, with 8 bases between the two ends. The CDR3 extends over 12 amino acids. Here the CDR3 reads CATSPPSYEQYF. In DNA form, the CDR3 reads TGTGCCACCAGCCCCCCCAGCTACGAGCAGTACTTC.

The chain has TRBV29-1 and TRBJ2-2, with a weak D call TRBD1 (5 bases). V was trimmed by 4 bases and J by 5 bases, leaving 8 bases between them. In germline, CDR1 is SQVTM, CDR2 ANQGSEA. CDR3 size: 12 residues. The CDR3: CSVGKGTGELFF. The CDR3 bases are TGCAGCGTTGGGAAGGGGACCGGGGAGCTGTTTTTT.

This clone appeared a few times. CDR3 protein: CAKLKEAFF. CDR3 DNA: TGTGCCAAGCTCAAAGAAGCTTTCTTT. The gene calls are TRBV27 and TRBJ1-1; D is undetermined. Germline V gene sequence: CDR1 MNHEY, CDR2 SMNVEV (reference sequence). V was pared by 10 bases and J by 8 bases, with 8 bases between. The CDR3 has 9 amino acids.

CDR3 sequence reads: CASTQEEGDTEAFF. The CDR3 region has the DNA TGTGCCAGCACCCAAGAGGAGGGTGACACTGAAGCTTTCTTT. This chain joins TRBV5-4 and TRBJ1-1; D unclear. Germline-derived CDR1 and CDR2 are SGHNT and YYREEE (reference sequence). V shed 6 bases and J shed 3 bases, with 15 bases lying between them. This CDR3 has 14 residues.

This clone has only one observation. The chain links TRBV7-8 to TRBJ1-3; no firm D call. CDR3 length: 12 residues. The germline V gene has CDR1 SGHVS and CDR2 FQNEAQ. Between the trimmed V and J ends, which lost 6 bases and 9 bases, there was a span of 12 bases. The CDR3 spells CASSSGKRTIYF. DNA of the CDR3: TGTGCCAGCAGTTCGGGGAAGCGCACCATATATTTT.

This chain connects TRBV7-2 to TRBJ1-2; possibly TRBD1 for D (6 bases). V was shortened by 2 bases and J by 6 bases, with 13 bases between the two germline ends. This CDR3 region has 14 residues. CDR1 is SGHTA and CDR2 is FQGNSA in the germline V gene. The CDR3 nucleotides read TGTGCCAGCAGCTTAAAGGGGGGGGCCCATGGCTACACCTTC. Translating gives CASSLKGGAHGYTF.

The table lists this clone with a count of one. This chain uses TRBV24-1 with TRBJ2-3; 8 bases map to TRBD2. V dropped 4 bases and J dropped 5; count of bases not matched to a gene: 1. The CDR3 covers 13 residues. Germline V gene data show CDR1 as KGHDR and CDR2 as SFDVKD. DNA for the CDR3: TGTGCCACCAGTGACGGGGGGGGAGATACGCAGTATTTT. Its translation is CATSDGGGDTQYF.

The J gene is TRBJ2-7, the V gene TRBV6-2 or TRBV6-3; 8 bases match TRBD1. Trimming cost V 5 bases and J 3 bases; bases outside gene matches: 9. CDR1 is MNHEY and CDR2 is SVGEGT in the germline V gene. The CDR3 contains 15 residues. The CDR3 spells CASSLDRDAFYEQYF. The CDR3 coding sequence is TGTGCCAGCAGTCTGGACAGGGACGCTTTCTACGAGCAGTACTTC.

Note on this clone: Other DNA variants within this sample encode the same CDR3. The chain recombines TRBV29-1 with TRBJ1-1, with a weak D call TRBD1 (5 bases). This CDR3 spans 13 amino acids. Germline V lookup: CDR1 SQVTM, CDR2 ANQGSEA. Trimming took off 5 bases at V and 0 bases at J, with 10 bases between the two ends. This CDR3 is CSVRGRMNTEAFF. The CDR3 DNA is TGCAGCGTTAGGGGCAGGATGAACACTGAAGCTTTCTTT.

The chain joins TRBV7-9 to TRBJ1-3, with 7 bases that match TRBD1. This CDR3 comprises 15 residues. V lost 5 bases, J lost 2 bases, and 6 bases stayed unmatched. Germline V gene data show CDR1 as SEHNR and CDR2 as FQNEAQ (reference sequence). CDR3 amino acids: CASSRMGQPGNTIYF. Here the CDR3 DNA reads TGTGCCAGCAGCCGTATGGGACAGCCTGGAAACACCATATATTTT.

The chain joins TRBV7-8 to TRBJ2-4; 8 bases are a match to TRBD2. V lost 5 bases and J lost 0; bases outside the gene matches: 3. CDR1 SGHVS and CDR2 FQNEAQ come from the germline V gene. The CDR3 covers 15 residues. The CDR3 here is CASSRSGIAKNIQYF. DNA of the CDR3: TGTGCCAGCAGCCGTAGCGGGATAGCCAAAAACATTCAGTACTTC.

The chain is built from TRBV2 and TRBJ2-5, with D possibly matching TRBD2 (5 bases). Trimming took 7 bases from V and 3 from J, leaving 9 bases between them. CDR1 and CDR2 from the germline V gene are SNHLY and FYNNEI. The CDR3 sequence is 12 residues long. The CDR3 reads CASTGEEETQYF. Here the CDR3 DNA reads TGTGCCAGCACCGGGGAAGAAGAGACCCAGTACTTC.

The chain recombines TRBV11-2 with TRBJ2-7, with D perhaps matching TRBD1 (6 bases). V lost 4 bases to trimming and J lost 7 bases, with 17 bases between them. Looked up from germline, CDR1 is SGHAT and CDR2 is FQNNGV. The CDR3 has 14 amino acids. The CDR3 DNA sequence: TGTGCCAGCAGCTCCCCCAGGGGTCGAAATGAGCAGTACTTC. This codes for CASSSPRGRNEQYF.

This chain joins TRBV3-1 (or the pseudogene TRBV3-2) and TRBJ2-3; D unclear. The CDR3 consists of 13 residues. Trimming stripped 4 bases from V and 5 bases from J, with 10 bases between. Germline CDR1 and CDR2: LGHDT and YNNKEL (reference sequence). CDR3 loop: CASSPMRLDTQYF. DNA for the CDR3: TGTGCCAGCAGCCCTATGAGGTTAGATACGCAGTATTTT.

The rearrangement uses TRBV5-8 and TRBJ2-2; possible D gene TRBD1, 5 bases. The CDR3 consists of 16 residues. CDR1 is SGHTS, CDR2 YDEGEE, per germline. V lost 0 bases and J 4 bases, leaving 13 bases between the germline ends. The CDR3 bases are TGTGCCAGCAGCTTGGATGTGGCAGGGCCCACCGGGGAGCTGTTTTTT. Protein product: CASSLDVAGPTGELFF.

This clone was found once. The chain links TRBV5-1 to TRBJ2-5; TRBD2 matches 11 bases. The J segment lost 3 bases and the V segment lost 2 bases, leaving 3 bases of the junction unmatched. Germline V gives CDR1 SGHRS, CDR2 YFSETQ. The CDR3 length is 15 residues. This chain's CDR3 is CASSLLAGAEETQYF. The CDR3 DNA follows: TGCGCCAGCAGCTTACTAGCGGGGGCCGAAGAGACCCAGTACTTC.

In this sample, this clone turned up a few times. The V gene is TRBV14, the J gene TRBJ2-3; D gene unclear. Trimming pared 1 base from V and 6 bases from J, leaving 11 bases between. The CDR3 consists of 14 residues. Looked up from germline, CDR1 is SGHDN and CDR2 is FVKESK. The CDR3 loop is CASSQALWSDTQYF. DNA of the CDR3: TGTGCCAGCAGCCAAGCACTTTGGTCGGATACGCAGTATTTT.

This clone was seen a handful of times. This chain joins TRBV10-2 and TRBJ1-1, with D perhaps TRBD1 (6 bases). This CDR3 has 13 amino acids. CDR1 is WSHSY, CDR2 SAAADI, per germline. The V end was cut by 6 bases, the J end by 10 bases, with 18 bases between. The CDR3 DNA is TGCGCCAGCAGGAAGGACAGCCTTGGCGGAGCTTTCTTT. The encoded protein is CASRKDSLGGAFF.

The rearrangement uses TRBV6-1 and TRBJ2-7, with 9 bases matching TRBD2. The V and J ends lost 3 bases and 3 bases, in that order; junction bases with no gene match: 3. Per the germline V gene, CDR1 is MNHNS and CDR2 is SASEGT. The CDR3 consists of 14 residues. CDR3 sequence reads: CASSETSGDYEQYF. CDR3 coding DNA: TGTGCCAGCAGTGAGACTAGCGGCGACTACGAGCAGTACTTC.

This rearrangement joins TRBV29-1 to TRBJ2-1; 7 bases match TRBD1. This CDR3 comprises 16 residues. V lost 1 base to trimming and J lost 7 bases; unmatched junction nucleotides: 13. Germline CDR1 SQVTM, CDR2 ANQGSEA. The CDR3 DNA is TGCAGCGTTGAAGGGCGACAGGGTTGGATACAAAATGAGCAGTTCTTC. Translating gives CSVEGRQGWIQNEQFF.

The V gene is TRBV19, the J gene TRBJ1-5; 7 positions match TRBD1. The germline V gene has CDR1 LNHDA and CDR2 SQIVND (reference sequence). This CDR3 spans 16 amino acids. The junction had 7 bases not matched to a gene; V was cut back by 5 bases and J by 0 bases. The chain's CDR3 is CASSSGTANSNQPQHF. The CDR3 region has the DNA TGTGCCAGTAGTTCCGGGACAGCTAATAGCAATCAGCCCCAGCATTTT.

V and J are TRBV5-5 and TRBJ1-5, with 8 bases identical to TRBD1. The ends lost 0 bases at V and 14 bases at J; junction bases unmatched: 13. There are 15 residues in the CDR3. The germline V gene has CDR1 SGHKS and CDR2 YYEKEE (reference sequence). The CDR3 loop reads CASSLGPTGVGVKHF. The CDR3 DNA follows: TGTGCCAGCAGCTTGGGCCCGACAGGGGTAGGGGTCAAGCATTTT.

The J gene is TRBJ1-6, the V gene TRBV6-5, with unresolved D. CDR1 and CDR2 (germline): MNHEY, SVGAGI. The CDR3 has 13 residues. Trimming stripped 2 bases from V and 9 bases from J, with 8 bases between. CDR3 amino acids: CASSYGLFSPLHF. In DNA form, the CDR3 reads TGTGCCAGCAGTTACGGGCTATTTTCACCCCTCCACTTT.

The V call is TRBV18, the J call TRBJ1-5; the D is unclear. The CDR3 extends over 13 amino acids. Germline V gene lookup returns CDR1 KGHSH and CDR2 LQKENI. V was clipped by 2 bases and J by 5 bases, with 7 bases between them. The CDR3 here is CASSPGEDQPQHF. CDR3 coding DNA: TGTGCCAGCTCACCAGGGGAGGATCAGCCCCAGCATTTT.